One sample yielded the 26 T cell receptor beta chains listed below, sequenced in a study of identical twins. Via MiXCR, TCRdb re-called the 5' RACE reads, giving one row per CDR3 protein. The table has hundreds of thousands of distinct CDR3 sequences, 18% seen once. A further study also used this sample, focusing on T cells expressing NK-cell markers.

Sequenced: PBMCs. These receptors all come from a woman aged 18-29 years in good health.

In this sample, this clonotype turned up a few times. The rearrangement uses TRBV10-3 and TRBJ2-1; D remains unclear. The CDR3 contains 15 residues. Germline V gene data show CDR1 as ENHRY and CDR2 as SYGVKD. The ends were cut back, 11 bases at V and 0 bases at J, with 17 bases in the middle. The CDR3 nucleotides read TGTGCCTCCGGTACTGCTCCGAGCTCCTACAATGAGCAGTTCTTC. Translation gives CASGTAPSSYNEQFF.

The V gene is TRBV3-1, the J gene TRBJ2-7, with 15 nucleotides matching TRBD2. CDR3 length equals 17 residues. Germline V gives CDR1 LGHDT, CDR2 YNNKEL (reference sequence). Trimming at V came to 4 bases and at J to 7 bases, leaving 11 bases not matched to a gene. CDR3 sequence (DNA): TGTGCCAGCAGCCTCGGGACTAGCGGGAGGACCTACGGTGAGCAGTACTTC. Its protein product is CASSLGTSGRTYGEQYF.

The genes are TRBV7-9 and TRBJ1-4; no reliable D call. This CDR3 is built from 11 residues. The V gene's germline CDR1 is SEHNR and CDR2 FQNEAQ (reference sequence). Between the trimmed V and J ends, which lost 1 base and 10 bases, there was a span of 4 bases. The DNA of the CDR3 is TGTGCCAGCAGCTTAGGCCGAAAACTGTTTTTT. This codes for CASSLGRKLFF.

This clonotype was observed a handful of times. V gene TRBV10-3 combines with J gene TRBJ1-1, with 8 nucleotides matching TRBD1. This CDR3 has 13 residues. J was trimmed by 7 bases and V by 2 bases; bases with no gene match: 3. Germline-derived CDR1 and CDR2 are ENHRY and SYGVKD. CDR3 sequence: CAISEDRGVEAFF. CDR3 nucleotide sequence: TGTGCCATCAGTGAGGACAGGGGTGTTGAAGCTTTCTTT.

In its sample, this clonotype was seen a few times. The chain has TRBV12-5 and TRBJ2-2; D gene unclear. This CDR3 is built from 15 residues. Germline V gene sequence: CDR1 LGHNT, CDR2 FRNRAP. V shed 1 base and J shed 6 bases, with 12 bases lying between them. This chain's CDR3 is CASGLDVDPAGELFF. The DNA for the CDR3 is TGTGCTAGTGGTTTGGATGTGGACCCCGCCGGGGAGCTGTTTTTT.

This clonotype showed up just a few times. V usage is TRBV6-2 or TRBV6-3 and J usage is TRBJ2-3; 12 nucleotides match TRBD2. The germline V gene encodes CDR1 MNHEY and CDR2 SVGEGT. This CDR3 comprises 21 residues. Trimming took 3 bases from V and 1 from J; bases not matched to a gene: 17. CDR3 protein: CASSYPARLAGGRGRTDTQYF. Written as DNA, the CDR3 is TGTGCCAGCAGTTATCCCGCCAGGCTAGCGGGAGGGAGGGGTCGCACAGATACGCAGTATTTT.

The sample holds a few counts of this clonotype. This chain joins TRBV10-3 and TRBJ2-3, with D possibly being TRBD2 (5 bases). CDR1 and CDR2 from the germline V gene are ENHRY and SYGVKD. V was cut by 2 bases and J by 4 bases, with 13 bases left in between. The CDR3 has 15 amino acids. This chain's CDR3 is CAISEVAPAPDTQYF. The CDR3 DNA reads TGTGCCATCAGTGAGGTAGCGCCGGCCCCAGATACGCAGTATTTT.

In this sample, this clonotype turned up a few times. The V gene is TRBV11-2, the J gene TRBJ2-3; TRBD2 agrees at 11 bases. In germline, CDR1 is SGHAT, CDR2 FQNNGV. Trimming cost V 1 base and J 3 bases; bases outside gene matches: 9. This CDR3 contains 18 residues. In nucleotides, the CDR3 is TGTGCCAGCAGCTTAGTCGGGCCGACTAGCGGGAAGACAGATACGCAGTATTTT. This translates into CASSLVGPTSGKTDTQYF.

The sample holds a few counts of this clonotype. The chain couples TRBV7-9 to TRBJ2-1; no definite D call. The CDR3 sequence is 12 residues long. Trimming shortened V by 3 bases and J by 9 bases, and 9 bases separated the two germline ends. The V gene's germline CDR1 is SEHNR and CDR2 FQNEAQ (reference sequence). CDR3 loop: CASSFLSPEQFF. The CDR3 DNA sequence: TGTGCCAGCAGCTTCCTTTCCCCTGAGCAGTTCTTC.

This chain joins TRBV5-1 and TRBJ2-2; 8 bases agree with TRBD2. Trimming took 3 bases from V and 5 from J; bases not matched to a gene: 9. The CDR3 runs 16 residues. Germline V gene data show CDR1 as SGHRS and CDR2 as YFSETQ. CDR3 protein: CASSSLAGTGTGELFF. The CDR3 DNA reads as TGCGCCAGCAGCTCCCTAGCGGGCACGGGGACCGGGGAGCTGTTTTTT.

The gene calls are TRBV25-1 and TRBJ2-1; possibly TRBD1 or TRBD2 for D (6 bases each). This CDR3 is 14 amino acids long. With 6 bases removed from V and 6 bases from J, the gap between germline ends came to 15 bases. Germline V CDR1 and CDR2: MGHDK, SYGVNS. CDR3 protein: CASSEGGRSNEQFF. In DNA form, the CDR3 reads TGTGCCAGCAGCGAGGGGGGTCGATCCAATGAGCAGTTCTTC. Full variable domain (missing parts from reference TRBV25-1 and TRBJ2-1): EADIYQTPRYLVIGTGKKITLECSQTMGHDKMYWYQQDPGMELHLIHYSYGVNSTEKGDLSSESTVSRIRTEHFPLTLESARPSHTSQYLCASSEGGRSNEQFFGPGTRLTVL.

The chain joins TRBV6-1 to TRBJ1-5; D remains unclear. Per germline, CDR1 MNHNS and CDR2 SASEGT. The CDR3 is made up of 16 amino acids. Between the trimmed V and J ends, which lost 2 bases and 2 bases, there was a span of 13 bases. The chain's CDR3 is CASSEMNWVGNQPQHF. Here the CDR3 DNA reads TGTGCCAGCAGTGAAATGAACTGGGTGGGCAATCAGCCCCAGCATTTT.

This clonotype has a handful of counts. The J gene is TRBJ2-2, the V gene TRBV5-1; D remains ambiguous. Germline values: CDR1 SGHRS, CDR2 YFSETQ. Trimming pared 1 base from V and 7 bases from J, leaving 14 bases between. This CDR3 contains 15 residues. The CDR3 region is CASSLMVGSVGELFF. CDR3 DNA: TGCGCCAGCAGCTTGATGGTGGGATCGGTCGGGGAGCTGTTTTTT.

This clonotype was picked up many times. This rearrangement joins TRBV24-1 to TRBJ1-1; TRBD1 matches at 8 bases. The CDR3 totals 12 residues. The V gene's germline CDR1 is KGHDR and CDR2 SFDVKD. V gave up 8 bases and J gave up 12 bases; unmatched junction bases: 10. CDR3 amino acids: CATIGPGGATFF. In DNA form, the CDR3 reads TGTGCCACCATTGGGCCAGGGGGCGCGACTTTCTTT.

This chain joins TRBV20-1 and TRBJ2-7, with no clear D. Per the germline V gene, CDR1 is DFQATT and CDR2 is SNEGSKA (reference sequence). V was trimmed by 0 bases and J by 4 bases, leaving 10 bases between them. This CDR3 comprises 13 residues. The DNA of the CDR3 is TGCAGTGCTAGAGATACGACCGTTTACGAGCAGTACTTC. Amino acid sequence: CSARDTTVYEQYF.

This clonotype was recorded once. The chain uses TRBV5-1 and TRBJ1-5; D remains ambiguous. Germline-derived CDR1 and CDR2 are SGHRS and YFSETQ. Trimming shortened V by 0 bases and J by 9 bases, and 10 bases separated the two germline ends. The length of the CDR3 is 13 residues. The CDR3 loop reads CASSLDTLGPQHF. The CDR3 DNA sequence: TGCGCCAGCAGCTTGGACACTTTGGGGCCCCAGCATTTT.

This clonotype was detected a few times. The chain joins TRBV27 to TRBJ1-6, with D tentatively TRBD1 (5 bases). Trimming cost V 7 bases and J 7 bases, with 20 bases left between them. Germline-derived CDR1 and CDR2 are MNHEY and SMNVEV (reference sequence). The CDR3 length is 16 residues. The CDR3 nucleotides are TGTGCCAGCACCTTTGGGTCATCCGGGGGGAATTCACCCCTCCACTTT. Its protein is CASTFGSSGGNSPLHF.

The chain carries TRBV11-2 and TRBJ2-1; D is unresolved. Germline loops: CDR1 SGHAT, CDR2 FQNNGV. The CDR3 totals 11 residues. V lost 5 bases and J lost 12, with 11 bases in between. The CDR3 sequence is CASSPNRVQFF. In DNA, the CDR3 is TGTGCCAGCAGCCCAAATCGCGTGCAGTTCTTC. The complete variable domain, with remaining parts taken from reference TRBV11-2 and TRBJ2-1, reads EAGVAQSPRYKIIEKRQSVAFWCNPISGHATLYWYQQILGQGPKLLIQFQNNGVVDDSQLPKDRFSAERLKGVDSTLKIQPAKLEDSAVYLCASSPNRVQFFGPGTRLTVL.

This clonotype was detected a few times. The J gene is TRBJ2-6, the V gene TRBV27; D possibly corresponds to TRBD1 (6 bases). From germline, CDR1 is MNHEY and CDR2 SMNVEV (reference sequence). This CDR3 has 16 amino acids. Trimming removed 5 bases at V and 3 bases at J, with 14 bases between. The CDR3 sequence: CASSGAPGVGANVLTF. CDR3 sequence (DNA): TGTGCCAGCAGTGGCGCACCAGGGGTTGGGGCCAACGTCCTGACTTTC.

In DNA, the CDR3 is TGTGCCTGGAATGGGGGAGGGCCCTCCTACAATGAGCAGTTCTTC. Its translation: CAWNGGGPSYNEQFF. The chain joins TRBV30 to TRBJ2-1, with TRBD2 matching over 7 bases. This CDR3 contains 15 residues. V shed 4 bases, J shed 0 bases, and the junction held 6 bases outside the gene matches. Germline V gene sequence: CDR1 GTSNPN, CDR2 SVGIG (reference sequence).

This chain's CDR3 is CATSRDFAGQPQHF. CDR3 in DNA: TGTGCCACCAGCAGAGATTTTGCGGGTCAGCCCCAGCATTTT. This chain joins TRBV15 and TRBJ1-5; D is unresolved. Between the trimmed V and J ends, which lost 0 bases and 6 bases, there was a span of 9 bases. Germline V CDR1 and CDR2: LNHNV, YYDKDF (reference sequence). The CDR3 contains 14 residues.

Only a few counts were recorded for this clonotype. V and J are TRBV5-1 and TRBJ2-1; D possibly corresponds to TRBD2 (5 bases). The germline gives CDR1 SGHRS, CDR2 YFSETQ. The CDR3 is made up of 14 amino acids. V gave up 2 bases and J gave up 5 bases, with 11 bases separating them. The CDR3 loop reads CASSFTPGNNEQFF. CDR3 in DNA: TGCGCCAGCAGCTTTACTCCGGGAAACAATGAGCAGTTCTTC.

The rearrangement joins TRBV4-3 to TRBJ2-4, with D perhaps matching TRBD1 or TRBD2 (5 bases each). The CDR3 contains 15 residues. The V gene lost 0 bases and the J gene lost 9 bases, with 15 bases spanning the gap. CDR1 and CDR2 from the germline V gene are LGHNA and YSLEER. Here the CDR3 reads CASSQDWAGSGIQYF. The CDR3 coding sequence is TGCGCCAGCAGCCAAGATTGGGCAGGGAGTGGCATTCAGTACTTC.

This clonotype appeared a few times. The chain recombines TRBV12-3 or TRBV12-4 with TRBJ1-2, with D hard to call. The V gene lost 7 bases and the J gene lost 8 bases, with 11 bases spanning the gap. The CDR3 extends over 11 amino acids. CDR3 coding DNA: TGTGCCAGCACCATAGTGGGGGGCTACACCTTC. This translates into CASTIVGGYTF.

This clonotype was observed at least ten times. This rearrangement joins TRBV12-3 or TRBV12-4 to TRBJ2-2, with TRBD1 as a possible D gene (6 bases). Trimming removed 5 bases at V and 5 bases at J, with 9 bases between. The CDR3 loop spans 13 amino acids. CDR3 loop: CASSRQGTGELFF. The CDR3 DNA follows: TGTGCCAGCAGTAGGCAGGGGACCGGGGAGCTGTTTTTT.

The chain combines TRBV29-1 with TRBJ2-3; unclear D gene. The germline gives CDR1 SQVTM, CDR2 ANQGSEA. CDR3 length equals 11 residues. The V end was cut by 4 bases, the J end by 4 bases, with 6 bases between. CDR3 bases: TGCAGCGTTGGGGCCCCAGATACGCAGTATTTT. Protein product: CSVGAPDTQYF.